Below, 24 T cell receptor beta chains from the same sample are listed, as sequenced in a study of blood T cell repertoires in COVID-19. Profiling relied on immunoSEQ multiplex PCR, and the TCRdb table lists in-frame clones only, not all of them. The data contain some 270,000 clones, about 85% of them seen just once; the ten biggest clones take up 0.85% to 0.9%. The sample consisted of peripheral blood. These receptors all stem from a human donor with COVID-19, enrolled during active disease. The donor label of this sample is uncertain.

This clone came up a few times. CDR3 nucleotides: TGTGCCAGCCTCCTCGCGGGTCAGCCCCAGCATTTT. It specifies CASLLAGQPQHF. The V gene is TRBV6-1, the J gene TRBJ1-5; no clear D gene. CDR1 MNHNS and CDR2 SASEGT come from the germline V gene. This CDR3 is built from 12 residues. V was cut by 8 bases and J by 6 bases, with 11 bases left in between.

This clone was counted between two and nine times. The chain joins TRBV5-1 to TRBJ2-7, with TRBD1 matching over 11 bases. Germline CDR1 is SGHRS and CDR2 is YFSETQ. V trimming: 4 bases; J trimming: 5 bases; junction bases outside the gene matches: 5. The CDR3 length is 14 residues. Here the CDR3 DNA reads TGCGCCAGCAGCATGATGGGACAGGGGGACGAGCAGTACTTC. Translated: CASSMMGQGDEQYF.

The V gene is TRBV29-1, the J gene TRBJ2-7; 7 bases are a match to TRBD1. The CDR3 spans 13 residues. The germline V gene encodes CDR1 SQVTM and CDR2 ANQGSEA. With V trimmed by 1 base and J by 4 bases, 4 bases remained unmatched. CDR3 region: CSVEGTGGYEQYF. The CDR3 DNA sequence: TGCAGCGTTGAAGGGACAGGAGGTTACGAGCAGTACTTC.

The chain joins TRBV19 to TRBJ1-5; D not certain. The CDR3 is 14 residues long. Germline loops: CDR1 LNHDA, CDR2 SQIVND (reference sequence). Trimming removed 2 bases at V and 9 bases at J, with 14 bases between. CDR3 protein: CASSIQTEALPQHF. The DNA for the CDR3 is TGTGCCAGTAGTATACAGACGGAGGCGTTGCCCCAGCATTTT.

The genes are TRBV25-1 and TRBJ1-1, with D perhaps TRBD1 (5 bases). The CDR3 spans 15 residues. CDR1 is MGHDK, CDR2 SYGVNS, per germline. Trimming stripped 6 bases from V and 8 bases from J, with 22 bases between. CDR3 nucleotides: TGTGCCAGCAGCCAAACGGGTACAGGCATGAGGGAAGCTTTCTTT. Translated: CASSQTGTGMREAFF.

As DNA, the CDR3 is TGTGCCAGTAGCCCACAGGGGTACAATCAGCCCCAGCATTTT. It specifies CASSPQGYNQPQHF. V gene TRBV19 combines with J gene TRBJ1-5; 7 positions agree with TRBD1. The CDR3 totals 14 residues. Germline trimming cut 6 bases from V and 3 bases from J; bases unmatched to any gene: 5. CDR1 is LNHDA and CDR2 is SQIVND in the germline V gene (reference sequence).

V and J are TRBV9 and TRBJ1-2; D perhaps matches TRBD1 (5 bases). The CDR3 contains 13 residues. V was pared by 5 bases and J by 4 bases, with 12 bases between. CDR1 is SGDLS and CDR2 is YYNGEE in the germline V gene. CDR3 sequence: CASRTDSFYGYTF. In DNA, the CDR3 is TGTGCCAGCAGGACCGACAGTTTCTATGGCTACACCTTC.

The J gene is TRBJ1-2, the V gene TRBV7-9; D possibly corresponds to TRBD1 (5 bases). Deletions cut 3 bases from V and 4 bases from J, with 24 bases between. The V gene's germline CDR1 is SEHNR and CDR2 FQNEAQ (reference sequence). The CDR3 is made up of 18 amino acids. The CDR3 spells CASSFRNHAGQGGYGYTF. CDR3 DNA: TGTGCCAGCAGCTTCAGGAATCATGCGGGCCAGGGAGGCTATGGCTACACCTTC.

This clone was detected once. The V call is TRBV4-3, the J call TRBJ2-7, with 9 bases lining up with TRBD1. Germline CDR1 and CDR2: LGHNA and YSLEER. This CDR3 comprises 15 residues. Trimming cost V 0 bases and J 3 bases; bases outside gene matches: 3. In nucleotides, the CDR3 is TGCGCCAGCAGCCAAGACAGGACAGGGGACTACGAGCAGTACTTC. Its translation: CASSQDRTGDYEQYF.

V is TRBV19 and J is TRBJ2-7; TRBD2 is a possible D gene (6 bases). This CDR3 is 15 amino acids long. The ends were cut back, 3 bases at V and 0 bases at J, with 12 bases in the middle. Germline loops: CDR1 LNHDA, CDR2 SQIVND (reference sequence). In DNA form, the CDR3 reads TGTGCCAGTAGTATGGTTGGGGGGAGCTCCTACGAGCAGTACTTC. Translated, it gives CASSMVGGSSYEQYF.

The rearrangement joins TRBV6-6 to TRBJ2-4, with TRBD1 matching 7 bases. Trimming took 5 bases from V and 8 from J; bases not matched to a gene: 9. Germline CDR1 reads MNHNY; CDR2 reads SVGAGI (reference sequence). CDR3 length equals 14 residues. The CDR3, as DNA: TGTGCCAGCAGTGATGGACAGGTTCTTTACATTCAGTACTTC. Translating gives CASSDGQVLYIQYF.

This CDR3 reads CASSLETASYGYTF. The DNA for the CDR3 is TGCGCCAGCAGCTTGGAGACTGCCAGCTATGGCTACACCTTC. The gene calls are TRBV5-1 and TRBJ1-2; D uncertain. Trimming left V 0 bases short and J 4 bases short, with 10 bases between. Germline lookup yields CDR1 SGHRS and CDR2 YFSETQ. The CDR3 has 14 residues.

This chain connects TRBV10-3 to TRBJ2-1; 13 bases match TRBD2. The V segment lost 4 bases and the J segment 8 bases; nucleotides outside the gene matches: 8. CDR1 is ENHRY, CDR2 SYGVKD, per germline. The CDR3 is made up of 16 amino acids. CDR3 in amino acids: CAISAAGTSGIYEQFF. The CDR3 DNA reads TGTGCCATCAGTGCAGCCGGGACTAGCGGGATCTATGAGCAGTTCTTC.

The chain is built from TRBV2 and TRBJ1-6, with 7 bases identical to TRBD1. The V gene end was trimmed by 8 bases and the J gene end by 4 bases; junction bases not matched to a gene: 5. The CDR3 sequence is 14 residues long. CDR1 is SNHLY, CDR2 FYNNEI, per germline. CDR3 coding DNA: TGTGCCAGCCGACGACAGGGATATAATTCACCCCTCCACTTT. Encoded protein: CASRRQGYNSPLHF.

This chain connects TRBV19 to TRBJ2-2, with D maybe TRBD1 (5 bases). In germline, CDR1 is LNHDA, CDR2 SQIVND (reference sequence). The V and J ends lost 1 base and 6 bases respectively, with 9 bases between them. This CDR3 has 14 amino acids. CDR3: CASSIVSGSGELFF. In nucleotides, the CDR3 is TGTGCCAGTAGTATAGTTTCAGGGTCCGGGGAGCTGTTTTTT.

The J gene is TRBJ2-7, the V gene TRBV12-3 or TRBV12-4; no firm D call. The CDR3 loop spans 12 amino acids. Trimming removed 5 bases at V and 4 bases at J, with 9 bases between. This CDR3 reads CASSPTSYEQYF. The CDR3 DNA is TGTGCCAGCAGTCCGACTTCTTACGAGCAGTACTTC.

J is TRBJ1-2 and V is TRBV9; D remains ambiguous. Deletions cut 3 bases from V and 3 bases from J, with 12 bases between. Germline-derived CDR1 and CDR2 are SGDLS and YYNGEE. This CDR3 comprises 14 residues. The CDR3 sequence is CASSAQASDYGYTF. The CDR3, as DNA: TGTGCCAGCAGCGCGCAGGCCTCGGACTATGGCTACACCTTC.

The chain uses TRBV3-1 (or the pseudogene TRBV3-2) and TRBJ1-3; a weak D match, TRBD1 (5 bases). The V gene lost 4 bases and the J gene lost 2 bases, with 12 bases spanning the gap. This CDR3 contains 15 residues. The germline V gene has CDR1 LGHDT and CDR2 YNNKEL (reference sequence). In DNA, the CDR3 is TGTGCCAGCAGCCCTACGACAGATACTGGAAACACCATATATTTT. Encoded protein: CASSPTTDTGNTIYF.

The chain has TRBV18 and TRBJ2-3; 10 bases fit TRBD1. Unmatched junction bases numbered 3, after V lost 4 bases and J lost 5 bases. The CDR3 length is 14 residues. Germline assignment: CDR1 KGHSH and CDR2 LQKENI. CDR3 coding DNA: TGTGCCAGCTCACGGGACAGGGGAGGAGATACGCAGTATTTT. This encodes CASSRDRGGDTQYF. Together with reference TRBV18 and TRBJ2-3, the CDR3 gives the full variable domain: NAGVMQNPRHLVRRRGQEARLRCSPMKGHSHVYWYRQLPEEGLKFMVYLQKENIIDESGMPKERFSAEFPKEGPSILRIQQVVRGDSAAYFCASSRDRGGDTQYFGPGTRLTVL.

In nucleotides, the CDR3 is TGTGCCTTCTTCTTTCGGACTAGTCTCGACGAGCAGTACTTC. As protein: CAFFFRTSLDEQYF. The rearrangement uses TRBV10-3 and TRBJ2-7, with 7 bases matching TRBD2. The CDR3 is made up of 14 amino acids. The germline V gene has CDR1 ENHRY and CDR2 SYGVKD. J gave up 5 bases and V 11 bases, and 15 bases lay outside the gene matches.

The CDR3, as DNA: TGTGCCAGTAGACGACAGGGGGCAGTTGAAAAACTGTTTTTT. Protein sequence: CASRRQGAVEKLFF. The rearrangement uses TRBV19 and TRBJ1-4, with TRBD1 matching over 10 bases. V lost 6 bases and J lost 7; bases outside the gene matches: 5. Looked up from germline, CDR1 is LNHDA and CDR2 is SQIVND (reference sequence). The CDR3 contains 14 residues.

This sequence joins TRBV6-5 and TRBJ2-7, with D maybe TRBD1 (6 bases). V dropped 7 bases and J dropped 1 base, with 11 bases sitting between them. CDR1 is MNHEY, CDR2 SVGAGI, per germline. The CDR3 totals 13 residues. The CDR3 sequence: CASTDRFSYEQYF. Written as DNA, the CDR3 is TGTGCCAGCACCGACAGGTTTTCCTACGAGCAGTACTTC.

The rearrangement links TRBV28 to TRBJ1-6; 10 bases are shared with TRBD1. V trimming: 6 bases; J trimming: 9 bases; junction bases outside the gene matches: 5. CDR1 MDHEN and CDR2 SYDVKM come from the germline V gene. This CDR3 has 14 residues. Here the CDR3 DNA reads TGTGCCAGCAGCTTAGGGGACAGGGGTTCACCCCTCCACTTT. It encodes CASSLGDRGSPLHF.

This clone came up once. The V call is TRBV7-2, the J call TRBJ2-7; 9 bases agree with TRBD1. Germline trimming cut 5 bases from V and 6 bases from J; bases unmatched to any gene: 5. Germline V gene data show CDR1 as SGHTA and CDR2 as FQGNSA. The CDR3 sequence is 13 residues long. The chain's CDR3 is CASSRDREREQYF. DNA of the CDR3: TGTGCCAGCAGCCGGGACAGGGAACGCGAGCAGTACTTC.